This T cell receptor (beta chain) was sequenced during a study of blood T cells in healthy people across ages. The CDR3 sequence is 14 residues long. The V and J ends lost 7 bases and 2 bases respectively, with 13 bases between them. General study points: Samples with more naive T cells showed higher observed beta diversity. Long-lived donors carried more naive CD4+ cells and greater diversity than aged donors. Total diversity from one million sequenced T cells was likely underestimated.

Primers used in a second PCR of about 6 to 11 cycles were a sample-barcoded 5' primer and a J-beta primer mix. Any given sample supplied a minimum of 3 million CDR3-containing paired-end reads. MiXCR, applied by TCRdb to the 5' RACE reads, yields one record per CDR3 protein. The table shows about 1 million distinct CDR3 sequences, with around 43% occurring only once. A note on this clonotype: Its matching antigen is unknown.

V gene TRBV12-3 or TRBV12-4 combines with J gene TRBJ2-3; D ambiguous. The sequence came from a woman aged 55-70 years in good health. The sample comprised blood. CDR3 loop: CASKGSWPTDTQYF. In DNA, the CDR3 is TGTGCCAGCAAGGGATCGTGGCCCACAGATACGCAGTATTTT.